This entry lists 5 T cell receptor beta chains sequenced from one sample in a study of blood T cells in healthy people across ages (dated by TCRdb to between 2015 and 2016). The receptor library was made with 5' RACE. The sequencer was an Illumina HiSeq 2500. A second PCR of roughly 6 to 12 cycles was performed with a sample-barcoded 5' primer and a J-beta primer mix. TCRdb passed the public sequencing reads through fastp at Q25 and MiXCR, retaining productive beta sequences. Each entry merges the rows of one CDR3 protein and shows their most common DNA and genes. The sample records around 1,000,000 distinct CDR3 sequences, roughly 24% of which are singletons. The ten largest clones take up less than 0.75% of the sample. This sample was shared with a second study, whose subject was T cells of mothers and their children.

Input material: blood. These receptors all come from a girl under 10 years old in good health.

This clonotype showed up just a few times. At one end, the junction sequence differs from germline, possibly due to a read error. This sequence joins TRBV7-7 and TRBJ2-5; D remains unclear. The J call is doubtful: the DNA matches TRBJ2-1 better. The CDR3 runs to 15 residues. The germline V gene encodes CDR1 SSHAT and CDR2 FNYEAQ (reference sequence). DNA of the CDR3: TGTGCTAGCAGCTTGGACCTCTCTGGGTATAATGAGCAGTTCTTC. Protein product: CASSLDLSGYNEQFF.

The table lists this clonotype with a few counts. The chain links TRBV4-3 to TRBJ1-2; 9 bases agree with TRBD1. Trimming cost V 4 bases and J 6 bases; bases outside gene matches: 9. CDR1 is LGHNA, CDR2 YSLEER, per germline. CDR3 length: 15 amino acids. The CDR3 reads CASSPGQGLLDGYTF. As DNA, the CDR3 is TGCGCCAGCAGCCCCGGACAGGGGCTACTGGATGGCTACACCTTC.

This clonotype was detected only a few times. V and J are TRBV5-1 and TRBJ2-7; 10 nucleotides line up with TRBD2. After removal of 0 bases from V and 3 bases from J, the junction contained 6 bases not matched to a gene. The CDR3 sequence is 16 residues long. Germline values: CDR1 SGHRS, CDR2 YFSETQ. The CDR3 DNA is TGCGCCAGCAGCTTGGTTCTAGCGGGGGCATACTACGAGCAGTACTTC. Translation gives CASSLVLAGAYYEQYF.

The gene calls are TRBV9 and TRBJ2-5; D may be TRBD1 (6 bases). The J call is in doubt because the DNA end fits TRBJ2-7 better. The length of the CDR3 is 14 residues. The germline V gene encodes CDR1 SGDLS and CDR2 YYNGEE. The DNA of the CDR3 is TGTGCCAGCAGCTCCACGGCAGGGGTAATCGAGCAGTACTTC. Its protein is CASSSTAGVIEQYF.

This clonotype was seen ten or more times. The CDR3 sequence is CASSRLYNEQFF. CDR3 in DNA: TGTGCCAGCAGCCGTTTATACAATGAGCAGTTCTTC. The rearrangement uses TRBV11-2 and TRBJ2-1; no clear D. CDR1 and CDR2 from the germline V gene are SGHAT and FQNNGV. The CDR3 contains 12 residues. Between the trimmed V and J ends, which lost 5 bases and 4 bases, there was a span of 6 bases.